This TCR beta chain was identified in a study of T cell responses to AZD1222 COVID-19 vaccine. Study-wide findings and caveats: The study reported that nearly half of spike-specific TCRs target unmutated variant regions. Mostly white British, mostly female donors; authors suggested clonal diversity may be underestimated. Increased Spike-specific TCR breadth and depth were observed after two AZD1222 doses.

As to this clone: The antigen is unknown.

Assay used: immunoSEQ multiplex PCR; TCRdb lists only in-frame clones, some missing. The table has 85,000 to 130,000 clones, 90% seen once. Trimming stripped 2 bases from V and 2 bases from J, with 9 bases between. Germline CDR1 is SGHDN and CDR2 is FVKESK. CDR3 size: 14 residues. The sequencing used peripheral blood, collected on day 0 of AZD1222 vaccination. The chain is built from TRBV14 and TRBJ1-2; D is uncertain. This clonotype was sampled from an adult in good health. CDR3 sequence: CASSQLGRNYGYTF. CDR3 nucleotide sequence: TGTGCCAGCAGCCAACTGGGGAGGAACTATGGCTACACCTTC.